The clone carrying this TCR beta chain was detected a few times. Its antigen is still unknown. It was with a sample-barcoded 5' primer and a J-beta primer mix that a second PCR of roughly 7 to 12 cycles was run. TCRdb fed the 5' RACE reads into MiXCR, producing one record per CDR3 protein. The sample includes 800,000 to 950,000 distinct CDR3 sequences, roughly 29% seen only once; the top ten take 9.5% to 13%. The data were taken from a study of blood T cells in healthy people across ages. Regarding the study as a whole: Older age coincided with a roughly linear decline in TCR beta diversity per million T cells.

The CDR3 is 13 residues long. V gave up 6 bases and J gave up 5 bases, with 13 bases separating them. Germline-derived CDR1 and CDR2 are MDHEN and SYDVKM. The same data also went into a second study, on T cells of mothers and their children.

The source of this sequence is a woman between 40 and 50 years old in good health. The chain is built from TRBV28 and TRBJ2-5; no clear D gene. Material for sequencing was blood. The chain's CDR3 is CASRLVLSETQYF. CDR3 bases: TGTGCCAGCAGGTTGGTCCTCTCCGAGACCCAGTACTTC.